This T cell receptor (beta chain) was identified in a study of CD8 T cells in Susac syndrome. With random hexamers, about 0.5 to 1 ug RNA was reverse transcribed. Coverage of TCR beta CDR3 amplification by immunoSEQ multiplex PCR extended to 54 Vbeta and 13 Jbeta. TCRdb re-derived calls from the immunoSEQ multiplex PCR reads in MiXCR, one entry per CDR3 protein. The sample carries about 130,000 distinct CDR3 sequences, just under 95% recorded once. CD8+ and CD4+ blood T cells underwent TCR beta sequencing. This receptor was obtained from a human donor in good health. Sequenced: CD4+ T cells from PBMCs.

This CDR3 reads CAWSPGQGAKNEQFF. DNA of the CDR3: TGTGCCTGGAGTCCCGGACAGGGGGCGAAGAATGAGCAGTTCTTC. The rearrangement links TRBV30 to TRBJ2-1, with 11 bases aligning to TRBD1. V dropped 2 bases and J dropped 7; count of bases not matched to a gene: 7. The CDR3 runs 15 residues. The V gene's germline CDR1 is GTSNPN and CDR2 SVGIG (reference sequence).